This record concerns one T cell receptor (beta chain) sequence. What it recognizes is unknown. These data belong to a study of beta chain features in type 1 diabetes. Study-wide results and limits: Among patients with Type 1 diabetes, TCRB CDR3s were moderately but significantly shorter in every one of the four CD4+ subsets. A greater similarity of naive, central memory and Treg TCRB repertoires was seen among patients than among healthy donors.

Averaging approximately 110 mL, one heparinised blood draw came from each individual donor. The sequenced template was cDNA made from the entire isolated RNA. There were about 3.6 million reads on average in the naive, central memory and regulatory T cell samples. Measured with immunoSEQ multiplex PCR; TCRdb has only the in-frame clones, and not every one. The sample yields 240,000 or so clones, approximately 15% seen once. Input material: naive CD4+ T cells from blood. This receptor was obtained from a man between 25 and 39 years old with type 1 diabetes.

The CDR3: CASSHRTGNNEKLFF. In DNA, the CDR3 is TGTGCCAGCAGTCATAGGACAGGGAATAATGAAAAACTGTTTTTT. The J gene is TRBJ1-4, the V gene TRBV6-5; 8 bases agree with TRBD1. Germline V CDR1 and CDR2: MNHEY, SVGAGI. The CDR3 is 15 residues long. The V segment lost 5 bases and the J segment 4 bases; nucleotides outside the gene matches: 6.